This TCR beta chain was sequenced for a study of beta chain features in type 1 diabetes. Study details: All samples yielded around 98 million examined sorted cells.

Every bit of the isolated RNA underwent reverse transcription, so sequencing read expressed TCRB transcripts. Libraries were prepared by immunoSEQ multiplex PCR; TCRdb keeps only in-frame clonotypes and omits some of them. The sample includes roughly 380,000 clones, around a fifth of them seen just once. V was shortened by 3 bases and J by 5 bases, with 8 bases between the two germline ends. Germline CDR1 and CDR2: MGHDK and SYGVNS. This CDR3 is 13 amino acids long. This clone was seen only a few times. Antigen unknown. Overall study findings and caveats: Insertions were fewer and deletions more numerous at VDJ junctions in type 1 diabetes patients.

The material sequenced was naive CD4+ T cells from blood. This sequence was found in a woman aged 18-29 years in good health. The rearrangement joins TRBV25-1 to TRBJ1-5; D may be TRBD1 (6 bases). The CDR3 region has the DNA TGTGCCAGCAGTGACAGGGGCTATCAGCCCCAGCATTTT. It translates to CASSDRGYQPQHF.